What follows is one T cell receptor (beta chain) and its context. The sample originates from a study of cytomegalovirus exposure and HLA in healthy donors. Looking at the study overall: Most genotyped donors, 65% to 90% of 350 to 500, had Caucasian-associated genetic ancestry.

V dropped 2 bases and J dropped 0; count of bases not matched to a gene: 4. Looked up from germline, CDR1 is MDHEN and CDR2 is SYDVKM. The CDR3 length is 16 residues. Researchers ran the PCR with 60 Vbeta and 13 Jbeta primers. Profiling relied on immunoSEQ multiplex PCR, and the TCRdb table lists in-frame clones only, not all of them. The sample lists 160,000 or so clones; around 80% were seen once. This receptor was taken from a male donor in good health and CMV-seropositive. The rearrangement joins TRBV28 to TRBJ1-2, with TRBD1 matching 9 bases. Sequencing was carried out using PBMCs. The CDR3 bases are TGTGCCAGCAGTTTAAGGACAGGGGTTCCTAACTATGGCTACACCTTC. It yields the protein CASSLRTGVPNYGYTF.